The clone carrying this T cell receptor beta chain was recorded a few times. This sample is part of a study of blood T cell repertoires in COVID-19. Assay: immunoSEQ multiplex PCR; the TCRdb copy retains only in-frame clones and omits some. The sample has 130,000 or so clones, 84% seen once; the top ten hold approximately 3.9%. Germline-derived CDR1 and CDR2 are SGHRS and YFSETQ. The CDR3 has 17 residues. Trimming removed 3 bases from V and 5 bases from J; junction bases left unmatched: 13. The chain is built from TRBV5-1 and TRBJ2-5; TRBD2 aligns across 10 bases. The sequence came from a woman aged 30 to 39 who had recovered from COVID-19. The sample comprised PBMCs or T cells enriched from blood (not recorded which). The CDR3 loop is CASSSRTSGEGEETQYF. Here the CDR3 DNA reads TGCGCCAGCAGCTCCCGGACTAGCGGTGAGGGGGAGGAGACCCAGTACTTC.